The 30 T cell receptor beta chains reported below all come from one sample, sequenced in a study of T-cell reconstitution after alpha-beta-depleted transplantation in children (dated by TCRdb to 2016 to 2018). The sample's treatment or condition, from its label and the paper: allogeneic hematopoietic cell transplantation with graft depleted of TCRalphabeta T cells and CD19 B cells. Library generation was performed with PCR. The data were produced on an Illumina HiSeq 2500. TCR library preparation used molecular barcoding, with unique molecular identifiers applied to normalize quantification of the TCRbeta repertoire. TCRdb passed the public sequencing reads through fastp at Q25 and MiXCR, retaining productive beta sequences. Every distinct CDR3 protein forms one entry, paired with its most common genes and DNA. Present in this sample are roughly 500,000 distinct CDR3 sequences, roughly 10% of which were seen just once. The top ten clonotypes cover roughly 2.1% of the sample.

The source material was PBMCs, sampled before TCRalphabeta/CD19-depleted stem cell transplant. Receptor source: a child aged 2 to 10 with inherited bone marrow failure, due to receive a stem cell transplant.

This clonotype was detected many times. The chain is built from TRBV18 and TRBJ2-1, with 8 bases matching TRBD2. Germline lookup yields CDR1 KGHSH and CDR2 LQKENI. This CDR3 contains 15 residues. V gave up 5 bases and J gave up 2 bases; unmatched junction bases: 5. The CDR3 nucleotides are TGTGCCAGCTCAGGAAAGCGGGGGACCTACAATGAGCAGTTCTTC. Translation gives CASSGKRGTYNEQFF.

This chain links TRBV7-2 with TRBJ2-1; 8 nucleotides align to TRBD2. CDR1 is SGHTA, CDR2 FQGNSA, per germline. J gave up 4 bases and V 0 bases, and 8 bases lay outside the gene matches. This CDR3 spans 17 amino acids. The CDR3 loop reads CASSLAASGRFYNEQFF. CDR3 nucleotide sequence: TGTGCCAGCAGCTTAGCGGCTAGCGGGCGCTTTTACAATGAGCAGTTCTTC.

There are many counts of this clonotype. The CDR3 reads CASSLSGGLAGSYEQYF. The CDR3 DNA reads TGTGCCAGCAGTTTATCGGGGGGACTAGCGGGATCCTACGAGCAGTACTTC. The genes are TRBV28 and TRBJ2-7, with 13 bases fitting TRBD2. Trimming at V came to 1 base and at J to 1 base, leaving 4 bases not matched to a gene. The CDR3 has 17 residues. CDR1 and CDR2 (germline): MDHEN, SYDVKM.

This clonotype appeared many times. This sequence joins TRBV9 and TRBJ2-7; D possibly uses TRBD1 or TRBD2 (5 bases each). The CDR3 consists of 15 residues. The V end was cut by 3 bases, the J end by 6 bases, with 19 bases between. The germline V gene has CDR1 SGDLS and CDR2 YYNGEE. In DNA form, the CDR3 reads TGTGCCAGCAGCGGAACCGGGACGTCGGGCCTCGAGCAGTACTTC. It translates to CASSGTGTSGLEQYF. Based on the CDR3 plus reference TRBV9 and TRBJ2-7, the full variable domain is DSGVTQTPKHLITATGQRVTLRCSPRSGDLSVYWYQQSLDQGLQFLIQYYNGEERAKGNILERFSAQQFPDLHSELNLSSLELGDSALYFCASSGTGTSGLEQYFGPGTRLTVT.

This clonotype was counted ten times or more. The CDR3 DNA reads as TGTGCCAGCAGCTTAACGGGCCAGACCTACAATGAGCAGTTCTTC. Its translation: CASSLTGQTYNEQFF. V usage is TRBV5-5 and J usage is TRBJ2-1; D gene ambiguous. The CDR3 length is 15 residues. V lost 2 bases to trimming and J lost 2 bases, with 11 bases between them. Germline-derived CDR1 and CDR2 are SGHKS and YYEKEE (reference sequence).

At least ten counts were recorded for this clonotype. The rearrangement uses TRBV5-1 and TRBJ2-5; 11 nucleotides agree with TRBD2. Germline V gene sequence: CDR1 SGHRS, CDR2 YFSETQ. The CDR3 extends over 18 amino acids. The ends lost 2 bases at V and 7 bases at J; junction bases unmatched: 16. The CDR3, as DNA: TGCGCCAGCAGCTTACAGTCATCTGGACTAGCGGGCCAGGGGACCCAGTACTTC. Protein product: CASSLQSSGLAGQGTQYF.

In this sample, this clonotype turned up many times. The chain joins TRBV20-1 to TRBJ2-7; D is unresolved. The CDR3 consists of 14 residues. In germline, CDR1 is DFQATT, CDR2 SNEGSKA (reference sequence). V lost 0 bases and J lost 2, with 11 bases in between. Here the CDR3 reads CSARDTFHAYEQYF. CDR3 bases: TGCAGTGCTAGAGATACCTTTCATGCCTACGAGCAGTACTTC.

In this sample, this clonotype turned up many times. The chain carries TRBV15 and TRBJ2-1; D unresolved. CDR3 length equals 11 residues. Per the germline V gene, CDR1 is LNHNV and CDR2 is YYDKDF (reference sequence). V was pared by 0 bases and J by 10 bases, with 4 bases between. The CDR3 loop is CATSRELEQFF. Written as DNA, the CDR3 is TGTGCCACCAGCAGAGAGCTAGAGCAGTTCTTC.

This clonotype has a handful of counts. The chain has TRBV4-2 and TRBJ2-7, with D uncertain. V shed 0 bases and J shed 1 base, with 25 bases lying between them. The CDR3 runs to 20 residues. Germline V gene sequence: CDR1 LGHNA, CDR2 YNFKEQ. CDR3 coding DNA: TGTGCCAGCAGCCAAGATCTATTCTCTTACAGCTCTGACAAATCCTACGAGCAGTACTTC. Its translation: CASSQDLFSYSSDKSYEQYF.

This clonotype came up a few times. The J gene is TRBJ2-5, the V gene TRBV6-1; 12 bases fit TRBD1. Trimming removed 4 bases from V and 5 bases from J; junction bases left unmatched: 8. CDR3 size: 16 residues. Germline loops: CDR1 MNHNS, CDR2 SASEGT. The CDR3 is CASSAHGGQGAETQYF. In DNA, the CDR3 is TGTGCCAGCAGTGCCCATGGGGGACAGGGGGCTGAGACCCAGTACTTC.

J is TRBJ1-1 and V is TRBV29-1, with D possibly being TRBD1 (5 bases). CDR1 is SQVTM, CDR2 ANQGSEA, per germline. Trimming left V 2 bases short and J 1 base short, with 8 bases between. This CDR3 spans 13 amino acids. CDR3: CSVEQGSNTEAFF. The DNA for the CDR3 is TGCAGCGTTGAACAGGGATCGAACACTGAAGCTTTCTTT. The full variable domain, rest sourced from reference TRBV29-1 and TRBJ1-1, is SAVISQKPSRDICQRGTSLTIQCQVDSQVTMMFWYRQQPGQSLTLIATANQGSEATYESGFVIDKFPISRPNLTFSTLTVSNMSPEDSSIYLCSVEQGSNTEAFFGQGTRLTVV.

Details on this clonotype: One base away lies a much larger clone, so this may be a sequencing read error. The chain joins TRBV3-1 to TRBJ2-1; D perhaps matches TRBD2 (6 bases). The length of the CDR3 is 16 residues. V lost 0 bases and J 3 bases, leaving 12 bases between the germline ends. In germline, CDR1 is LGHDT, CDR2 YNNKEL (reference sequence). CDR3 nucleotides: TGTGCCAGCAGCCAAGATTGGGGACTTAACTACAATGAGCAGTTCTTC. Encoded protein: CASSQDWGLNYNEQFF.

The chain links TRBV11-2 to TRBJ2-1; 10 bases map to TRBD2. Germline CDR1 and CDR2: SGHAT and FQNNGV. The CDR3 has 16 amino acids. After removal of 5 bases from V and 3 bases from J, the junction contained 7 bases not matched to a gene. The CDR3 DNA reads as TGTGCCAGCAGCCTCCTAGCGGGAGCCATCTACAATGAGCAGTTCTTC. Translating it yields CASSLLAGAIYNEQFF.

Remarks on this clonotype: One base away lies a much larger clone, so this may be a sequencing read error. The gene calls are TRBV5-1 and TRBJ2-2, with D perhaps TRBD2 (6 bases). Germline V CDR1 and CDR2: SGHRS, YFSETQ. The CDR3 runs 15 residues. The CDR3 sequence: CASSLGLSNTGELLF. Here the CDR3 DNA reads TGCGCCAGCAGCCTGGGACTGTCGAACACCGGGGAGCTGCTTTTT.

Points on this clonotype: This may come from a read error, since a much larger clone is one base off. The chain carries TRBV30 and TRBJ1-6, with TRBD1 identical over 7 bases. The CDR3 is 14 residues long. Per the germline V gene, CDR1 is GTSNPN and CDR2 is SVGIG (reference sequence). V dropped 1 base and J dropped 9; count of bases not matched to a gene: 6. CDR3 coding DNA: TGTGCCTGGAGTGGCGGACAGGTATTTTCACCCCTCCACTTT. This translates into CAWSGGQVFSPLHF.

This clonotype was counted many times. V is TRBV5-4 and J is TRBJ1-2; D is unresolved. With 4 bases removed from V and 2 bases from J, the gap between germline ends came to 9 bases. This CDR3 region has 13 residues. Germline loops: CDR1 SGHNT, CDR2 YYREEE (reference sequence). In DNA form, the CDR3 reads TGTGCCAGCAGCCGGGCAGGCAACTATGGCTACACCTTC. Amino acid sequence: CASSRAGNYGYTF.

In this sample, this clonotype turned up many times. The V call is TRBV9, the J call TRBJ1-2, with TRBD1 matching over 7 bases. Germline CDR1 reads SGDLS; CDR2 reads YYNGEE. The V and J ends lost 3 bases and 4 bases, in that order; junction bases with no gene match: 6. The CDR3 spans 14 residues. The DNA for the CDR3 is TGTGCCAGCAGCGCGGACAGGTTTTTCTATGGCTACACCTTC. Residues: CASSADRFFYGYTF.

This clonotype was counted at least ten times. The genes are TRBV27 and TRBJ1-1; D not certain. Deletions cut 5 bases from V and 6 bases from J, with 13 bases between. This CDR3 has 13 amino acids. Germline values: CDR1 MNHEY, CDR2 SMNVEV (reference sequence). The DNA for the CDR3 is TGTGCCAGCAGTAATCCGGGTCTAGCTGAAGCTTTCTTT. Its translation is CASSNPGLAEAFF.

This clonotype was found many times. The J gene is TRBJ2-3, the V gene TRBV28; the match to TRBD1 covers 7 bases. Germline V CDR1 and CDR2: MDHEN, SYDVKM. The CDR3 is made up of 15 amino acids. The V and J ends lost 2 bases and 3 bases, in that order; junction bases with no gene match: 5. This chain's CDR3 is CASSLTPGQTDTQYF. The CDR3 region has the DNA TGTGCCAGCAGTTTAACGCCGGGACAGACAGATACGCAGTATTTT.

This clonotype has a count of ten or more. The genes are TRBV27 and TRBJ2-3, with TRBD2 matching over 11 bases. Germline values: CDR1 MNHEY, CDR2 SMNVEV (reference sequence). The CDR3 sequence is 17 residues long. The V segment lost 1 base and the J segment 4 bases; nucleotides outside the gene matches: 7. CDR3 in amino acids: CASSLWIGTSGSDTQYF. The CDR3 DNA is TGTGCCAGCAGTTTATGGATTGGGACTAGCGGTTCAGATACGCAGTATTTT.

This clonotype was found a few times. V is TRBV29-1 and J is TRBJ2-5; no reliable D call. The germline CDR1 and CDR2 sequences are SQVTM and ANQGSEA. V shed 4 bases and J shed 0 bases, with 9 bases lying between them. The CDR3 covers 13 residues. DNA for the CDR3: TGCAGCGTTGTGAAGGGTAACCAAGAGACCCAGTACTTC. Its protein product is CSVVKGNQETQYF.

As for this clonotype: Relative to the germline gene, one junction end is altered; a read error may explain this. The J gene is TRBJ2-1, the V gene TRBV20-1, with D perhaps TRBD1 (6 bases). Germline CDR1 is DFQATT and CDR2 is SNEGSKA (reference sequence). The CDR3 is 17 amino acids. CDR3 nucleotides: TGCTGTGCTAGAGATTGGGGAGCCGGGACACTGTACAATGAGCAGTTCTTC. This sequence encodes CCARDWGAGTLYNEQFF.

This clonotype was observed many times. The chain recombines TRBV28 with TRBJ1-2, with 7 nucleotides matching TRBD1. Germline CDR1 reads MDHEN; CDR2 reads SYDVKM. The CDR3 length is 16 residues. V gave up 6 bases and J gave up 8 bases; unmatched junction bases: 18. CDR3 nucleotides: TGTGCCAGCAGCCAAGGCCGGGACAGAGGGGTATGGGGCTACACCTTC. Protein product: CASSQGRDRGVWGYTF.

V and J are TRBV10-3 and TRBJ2-7; possibly TRBD1 for D (5 bases). The CDR3 is made up of 16 amino acids. V dropped 0 bases and J dropped 2 bases, with 14 bases sitting between them. In germline, CDR1 is ENHRY, CDR2 SYGVKD. The CDR3 sequence: CAISESTGSPTYEQYF. The CDR3 coding sequence is TGTGCCATCAGTGAGTCTACAGGAAGCCCAACCTACGAGCAGTACTTC.

This chain connects TRBV12-3 or TRBV12-4 to TRBJ2-1; 8 nucleotides align to TRBD2. The CDR3 consists of 14 residues. V was pared by 1 base and J by 12 bases, with 8 bases of the junction left unmatched. The CDR3 bases are TGTGCCAGCAGTTTAGGGACTAGCAAAAACGGGCAGTTCTTC. Protein product: CASSLGTSKNGQFF.

This clonotype was found once. This may be a read error, as it is one base from a much larger clone. This chain joins TRBV4-3 and TRBJ2-7, with 7 bases that match TRBD1. The CDR3 has 14 amino acids. Germline CDR1 reads LGHNA; CDR2 reads YSLEER. CDR3 loop: CASNQGGTEAEQYF. In nucleotides, the CDR3 is TGCGCCAGCAACCAAGGGGGCACAGAAGCCGAGCAGTACTTC.

Turning to this clonotype: One end of the junction is discordant with germline, which a read error may explain. The chain uses TRBV20-1 and TRBJ2-6, with 8 bases identical to TRBD1. Germline CDR1 reads DFQATT; CDR2 reads SNEGSKA (reference sequence). The CDR3 length is 19 residues. This CDR3 is CSARVPTGDHLSAANVLTF. DNA of the CDR3: TGCAGTGCTAGAGTACCGACAGGGGACCACCTTTCTGCGGCCAACGTCCTGACTTTC.

In this sample, this clonotype turned up many times. The chain links TRBV5-1 to TRBJ2-2; 8 bases line up with TRBD1. Unmatched junction bases numbered 6, after V lost 4 bases and J lost 4 bases. Germline CDR1 and CDR2: SGHRS and YFSETQ. CDR3 size: 15 residues. CDR3 nucleotide sequence: TGCGCCAGCAGCGCCGGACAGGGAAGCACCGGGGAGCTGTTTTTT. Protein: CASSAGQGSTGELFF.

This chain connects TRBV4-3 to TRBJ2-5; perhaps TRBD1 as D (6 bases). Trimming took off 1 base at V and 5 bases at J, with 11 bases between the two ends. The CDR3 is 14 amino acids. From germline, CDR1 is LGHNA and CDR2 YSLEER. The CDR3, as DNA: TGCGCCAGCAGCCAAGTCACAGGGTCGGAGACCCAGTACTTC. Its translation: CASSQVTGSETQYF.

This chain links TRBV30 with TRBJ2-1, with 9 bases fitting TRBD2. Germline V gene sequence: CDR1 GTSNPN, CDR2 SVGIG (reference sequence). Losses at the gene ends were 3 bases for V and 6 bases for J; bases not matched to a gene: 6. The CDR3 is 14 residues long. The CDR3 region is CAWSLLAGTNEQFF. CDR3 coding DNA: TGTGCCTGGAGCTTGCTAGCGGGGACCAATGAGCAGTTCTTC. The variable domain in full, completed from reference TRBV30 and TRBJ2-1, reads SQTIHQWPATLVQPVGSPLSLECTVEGTSNPNLYWYRQAAGRGLQLLFYSVGIGQISSEVPQNLSASRPQDRQFILSSKKLLLSDSGFYLCAWSLLAGTNEQFFGPGTRLTVL.